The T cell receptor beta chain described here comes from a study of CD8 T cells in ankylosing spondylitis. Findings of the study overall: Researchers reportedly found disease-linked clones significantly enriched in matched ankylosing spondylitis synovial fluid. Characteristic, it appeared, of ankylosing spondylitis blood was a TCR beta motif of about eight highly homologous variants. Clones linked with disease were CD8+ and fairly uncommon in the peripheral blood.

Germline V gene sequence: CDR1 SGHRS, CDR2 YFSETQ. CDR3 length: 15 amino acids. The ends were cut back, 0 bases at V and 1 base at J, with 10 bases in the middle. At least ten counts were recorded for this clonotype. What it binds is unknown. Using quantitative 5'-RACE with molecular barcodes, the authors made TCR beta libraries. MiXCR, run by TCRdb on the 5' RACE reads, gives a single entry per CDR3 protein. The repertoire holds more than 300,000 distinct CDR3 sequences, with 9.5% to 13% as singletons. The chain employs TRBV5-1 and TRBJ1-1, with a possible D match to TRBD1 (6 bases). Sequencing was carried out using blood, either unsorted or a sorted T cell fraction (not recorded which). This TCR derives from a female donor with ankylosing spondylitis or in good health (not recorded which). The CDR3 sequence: CASSLAGGGNTEAFF. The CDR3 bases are TGCGCCAGCAGCTTGGCTGGGGGCGGGAACACTGAAGCTTTCTTT. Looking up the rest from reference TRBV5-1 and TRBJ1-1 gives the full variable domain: KAGVTQTPRYLIKTRGQQVTLSCSPISGHRSVSWYQQTPGQGLQFLFEYFSETQRNKGNFPGRFSGRQFSNSRSEMNVSTLELGDSALYLCASSLAGGGNTEAFFGQGTRLTVV.